Presented here are 10 T cell receptor beta chains from one specimen sequenced in a study of cytomegalovirus exposure and HLA in healthy donors. Only in-frame clones appear in the TCRdb table, and some are missing; sequencing was by immunoSEQ multiplex PCR. The data contain 260,000 or so clones, about 87% of them seen just once; the ten biggest clones take up 2.6%. Material for sequencing was PBMCs. These receptor sequences come from a man aged 18-30 years in good health and CMV-seronegative.

The DNA for the CDR3 is TGCGCCAGCAGGAGCGGGGGTTCCATTCCCCAAAGCTCCTACAATGAGCAGTTCTTC. This codes for CASRSGGSIPQSSYNEQFF. This rearrangement joins TRBV5-1 to TRBJ2-1; 8 positions match TRBD2. The CDR3 is 19 residues long. V shed 5 bases and J 0 bases; nucleotides not matched to a gene: 16. Germline lookup yields CDR1 SGHRS and CDR2 YFSETQ.

This clone appeared a single time. A junction end diverges from the germline sequence, so it may reflect a read error. The chain uses TRBV7-7 and TRBJ2-7, with 7 bases that match TRBD1. Germline CDR1 reads SSHAT; CDR2 reads FNYEAQ (reference sequence). The CDR3 totals 15 residues. The CDR3: CASSDPETGRDEQYF. The CDR3 DNA sequence: TGTGCTAGCAGCGACCCCGAGACAGGGCGGGACGAGCAGTACTTC. Filled out from reference TRBV7-7 and TRBJ2-7, the complete variable domain reads GAGVSQSPRYKVTKRGQDVTLRCDPISSHATLYWYQQALGQGPEFLTYFNYEAQPDKSGLPSDRFSAERPEGSISTLTIQRTEQRDSAMYRCASSDPETGRDEQYFGPGTRLTVT.

The rearrangement links TRBV28 to TRBJ2-7; D might be TRBD2 (6 bases). Trimming left V 5 bases short and J 2 bases short, with 13 bases between. Germline V gene lookup returns CDR1 MDHEN and CDR2 SYDVKM. The CDR3 has 14 amino acids. The CDR3 reads CASSRSGTAYEQYF. DNA for the CDR3: TGTGCCAGCAGTCGCTCCGGGACTGCCTACGAGCAGTACTTC.

V gene TRBV4-1 combines with J gene TRBJ2-7, with a tentative D call TRBD1 (5 bases). Per germline, CDR1 MGHRA and CDR2 YSYEKL. This CDR3 is built from 16 residues. V shed 1 base and J shed 6 bases, with 19 bases lying between them. Here the CDR3 reads CASSQVVGPLQAEQYF. CDR3 nucleotides: TGCGCCAGCAGCCAAGTTGTGGGGCCACTACAAGCCGAGCAGTACTTC.

The chain combines TRBV28 with TRBJ2-1, with D possibly being TRBD1 (6 bases). Trimming took 2 bases from V and 15 from J, leaving 11 bases between them. CDR1 and CDR2 from the germline V gene are MDHEN and SYDVKM. The CDR3 length is 11 residues. CDR3 loop: CASSLNRVAFF. The CDR3 region has the DNA TGTGCCAGCAGTTTAAACAGGGTGGCGTTCTTC.

The genes are TRBV2 and TRBJ2-5; D gene ambiguous. Trimming removed 6 bases from V and 0 bases from J, with 14 bases in between. The CDR3 length is 15 residues. CDR1 is SNHLY, CDR2 FYNNEI, per germline. Here the CDR3 reads CASSVYLGYQETQYF. CDR3 DNA sequence: TGTGCCAGCAGCGTCTATTTGGGCTACCAAGAGACCCAGTACTTC.

The chain has TRBV25-1 and TRBJ2-3; D is unresolved. V lost 6 bases to trimming and J lost 4 bases, with 14 bases between them. The CDR3 has 14 amino acids. Looked up from germline, CDR1 is MGHDK and CDR2 is SYGVNS. CDR3 sequence reads: CASRPTLAADTQYF. DNA of the CDR3: TGTGCCAGCAGGCCCACCCTGGCGGCAGATACGCAGTATTTT. The variable domain in full, completed from reference TRBV25-1 and TRBJ2-3, reads EADIYQTPRYLVIGTGKKITLECSQTMGHDKMYWYQQDPGMELHLIHYSYGVNSTEKGDLSSESTVSRIRTEHFPLTLESARPSHTSQYLCASRPTLAADTQYFGPGTRLTVL.

The chain carries TRBV15 and TRBJ2-7, with D tentatively TRBD1 (5 bases). V lost 3 bases and J lost 7, with 16 bases in between. Germline CDR1 is LNHNV and CDR2 is YYDKDF (reference sequence). The CDR3 loop spans 14 amino acids. DNA of the CDR3: TGTGCCACCAGCAGGGTCAATTCACAGGAGGAGCAGTACTTC. Amino acids: CATSRVNSQEEQYF.

This chain connects TRBV9 to TRBJ2-1, with a weak D call TRBD2 (7 bases). This CDR3 has 15 amino acids. CDR1 is SGDLS, CDR2 YYNGEE, per germline. Trimming took off 4 bases at V and 4 bases at J, with 15 bases between the two ends. CDR3 nucleotides: TGTGCCAGCAGCCCCCAAGGGGGGGTATACAATGAGCAGTTCTTC. This sequence encodes CASSPQGGVYNEQFF.

This chain connects TRBV30 to TRBJ2-1; 8 nucleotides align to TRBD2. The germline CDR1 and CDR2 sequences are GTSNPN and SVGIG (reference sequence). Trimming removed 5 bases from V and 10 bases from J; junction bases left unmatched: 10. This CDR3 contains 13 residues. DNA of the CDR3: TGTGCCTGGGGTCGGGGGGGAGCTCGGGAGCAGTTCTTC. Translating gives CAWGRGGAREQFF.